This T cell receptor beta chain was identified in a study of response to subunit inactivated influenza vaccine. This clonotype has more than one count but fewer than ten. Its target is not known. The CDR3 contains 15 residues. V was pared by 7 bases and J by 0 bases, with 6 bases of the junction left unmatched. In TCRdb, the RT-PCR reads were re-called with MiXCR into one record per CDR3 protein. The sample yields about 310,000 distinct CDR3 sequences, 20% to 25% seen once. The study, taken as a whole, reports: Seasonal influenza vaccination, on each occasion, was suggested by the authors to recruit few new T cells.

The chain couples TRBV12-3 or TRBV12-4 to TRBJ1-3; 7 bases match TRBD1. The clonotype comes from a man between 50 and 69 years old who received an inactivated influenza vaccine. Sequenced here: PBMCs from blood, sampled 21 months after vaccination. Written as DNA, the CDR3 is TGTGCCAGCAAGCGGGACAGCTACTCTGGAAACACCATATATTTT. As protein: CASKRDSYSGNTIYF.